This T cell receptor beta chain comes out of a study of shared T cell receptors in the human thymus. Data came from immunoSEQ multiplex PCR; TCRdb stores just in-frame clones and leaves some out. The sample lists hundreds of thousands of clones, roughly 86% occurring once. The CDR3 totals 16 residues. Germline V gives CDR1 KGHSH, CDR2 LQKENI. V was pared by 4 bases and J by 8 bases, with 9 bases of the junction left unmatched. This sample was also put to use in a study of human thymus T cells. This second study says: V and J genes seemed to be used with bias in thymic and blood repertoires. Related studies noted strongly shared thymic repertoires across unrelated people.

Sample: thymocytes. This chain links TRBV18 with TRBJ1-6, with 9 positions matching TRBD1. The TCR originated in a boy under three years old with a congenital heart defect. This CDR3 reads CASSHRDRDSDSPLHF. CDR3 sequence (DNA): TGTGCCAGCTCACATCGGGACAGGGACTCGGATTCACCCCTCCACTTT.